These 19 T cell receptor beta chains came from one sample sequenced in a study of identical twins. From the 5' RACE reads, TCRdb called clonotypes with MiXCR, one entry per CDR3 protein. The table shows some 300,000 distinct CDR3 sequences, with 9% to 15% occurring only once. This sample also appeared in a second study, on yellow fever vaccine responses in identical twins.

What was sequenced was CD8+ T cells sorted from blood. The source of these receptors is a woman aged 18-29 years in good health.

The chain has TRBV20-1 and TRBJ2-1; D is possibly TRBD2 (5 bases). Germline loops: CDR1 DFQATT, CDR2 SNEGSKA (reference sequence). This CDR3 has 14 amino acids. Deletions cut 5 bases from V and 5 bases from J, with 16 bases between. The chain's CDR3 is CSAHPIASDNEQFF. In DNA form, the CDR3 reads TGCAGTGCTCACCCAATAGCGTCAGACAATGAGCAGTTCTTC.

This clonotype showed up just a few times. This chain joins TRBV20-1 and TRBJ2-7, with 7 nucleotides matching TRBD2. The CDR3 loop spans 17 amino acids. After removal of 0 bases from V and 4 bases from J, the junction contained 15 bases not matched to a gene. The germline gives CDR1 DFQATT, CDR2 SNEGSKA (reference sequence). CDR3 residues: CSARDLGGFAPPYEQYF. CDR3 DNA: TGCAGTGCTAGAGATCTCGGGGGGTTCGCCCCCCCTTACGAGCAGTACTTC.

J is TRBJ2-1 and V is TRBV14, with D uncertain. Germline CDR1 reads SGHDN; CDR2 reads FVKESK. V lost 4 bases to trimming and J lost 2 bases, with 9 bases between them. The CDR3 loop spans 14 amino acids. The CDR3: CASSLLGPYNEQFF. The DNA for the CDR3 is TGTGCCAGCAGCCTGTTAGGTCCCTACAATGAGCAGTTCTTC. Filled out from reference TRBV14 and TRBJ2-1, the complete variable domain reads EAGVTQFPSHSVIEKGQTVTLRCDPISGHDNLYWYRRVMGKEIKFLLHFVKESKQDESGMPNNRFLAERTGGTYSTLKVQPAELEDSGVYFCASSLLGPYNEQFFGPGTRLTVL.

The chain has TRBV29-1 and TRBJ2-7, with D maybe TRBD2 (6 bases). Looked up from germline, CDR1 is SQVTM and CDR2 is ANQGSEA. This CDR3 comprises 12 residues. V lost 6 bases to trimming and J lost 2 bases, with 11 bases between them. The CDR3 DNA reads as TGCAGCGTGATGGGCGGGACCTACGAGCAGTACTTC. It specifies CSVMGGTYEQYF.

The V gene is TRBV28, the J gene TRBJ2-1; the D gene could be TRBD1 or TRBD2 (5 bases each). The CDR3 extends over 16 amino acids. Trimming left V 3 bases short and J 0 bases short, with 12 bases between. CDR1 MDHEN and CDR2 SYDVKM come from the germline V gene. The CDR3 is CASSFNGGSSYNEQFF. The CDR3 nucleotides read TGTGCCAGCAGTTTTAATGGGGGAAGCTCCTACAATGAGCAGTTCTTC.

The rearrangement links TRBV7-2 to TRBJ2-1, with D unclear. The V gene lost 8 bases and the J gene lost 1 base, with 12 bases spanning the gap. The CDR3 sequence is 14 residues long. The V gene's germline CDR1 is SGHTA and CDR2 FQGNSA. The CDR3 here is CASPPDGSYNEQFF. Here the CDR3 DNA reads TGTGCCAGCCCGCCTGACGGGTCCTACAATGAGCAGTTCTTC.

The table lists this clonotype with many counts. The rearrangement joins TRBV20-1 to TRBJ2-1; 9 positions agree with TRBD2. Germline V gives CDR1 DFQATT, CDR2 SNEGSKA (reference sequence). CDR3 length equals 14 residues. V lost 6 bases, J lost 3 bases, and 6 bases stayed unmatched. The CDR3 protein is CSAKREVDYNEQFF. CDR3 DNA sequence: TGCAGTGCCAAGCGGGAGGTAGACTACAATGAGCAGTTCTTC.

The table lists this clonotype with a few counts. The chain employs TRBV2 and TRBJ2-3, with D perhaps TRBD1 or TRBD2 (6 bases each). V was shortened by 6 bases and J by 1 base, with 11 bases between the two germline ends. Germline V gene sequence: CDR1 SNHLY, CDR2 FYNNEI. The CDR3 loop spans 14 amino acids. CDR3 nucleotide sequence: TGTGCCAGCAGGGGGGGCGCCGGCACAGATACGCAGTATTTT. It translates to CASRGGAGTDTQYF.

This clonotype was recorded a few times. The chain recombines TRBV4-2 with TRBJ1-1, with D tentatively TRBD1 (5 bases). The CDR3 is 15 amino acids. The germline V gene has CDR1 LGHNA and CDR2 YNFKEQ. Between the trimmed V and J ends, which lost 2 bases and 3 bases, there was a span of 13 bases. The DNA of the CDR3 is TGTGCCAGCAGCCAATCAGGGTATCGGGACACTGAAGCTTTCTTT. Translating gives CASSQSGYRDTEAFF.

This clonotype was detected a few times. The chain employs TRBV12-3 or TRBV12-4 and TRBJ1-5, with D unclear. This CDR3 region has 16 residues. V was clipped by 0 bases and J by 2 bases, with 11 bases between them. CDR3 sequence reads: CASSLAGSLGNQPQHF. The CDR3 nucleotides read TGTGCCAGCAGTTTAGCTGGGTCTCTTGGCAATCAGCCCCAGCATTTT.

This clonotype has a count of ten or more. CDR3 sequence (DNA): TGCGCCAGCAGCCAAGATTCCGGGGAGCTGTTTTTT. Translation gives CASSQDSGELFF. The rearrangement joins TRBV4-1 to TRBJ2-2; D unclear. Germline V CDR1 and CDR2: MGHRA, YSYEKL. V dropped 0 bases and J dropped 6 bases, with 2 bases sitting between them. CDR3 size: 12 residues.

This clonotype occurred a few times. The chain links TRBV29-1 to TRBJ2-1, with 8 bases aligning to TRBD2. Germline V gives CDR1 SQVTM, CDR2 ANQGSEA. V gave up 1 base and J gave up 7 bases; unmatched junction bases: 6. The CDR3 sequence is 14 residues long. The CDR3 bases are TGCAGCGTTGAAGGTCGTGGCGGGAGGAATGAGCAGTTCTTC. This encodes CSVEGRGGRNEQFF.

The DNA of the CDR3 is TGTGCCAGCAGACCCAAAACTAGCGGGGCCCCGGGACCAGATACGCAGTATTTT. Its translation: CASRPKTSGAPGPDTQYF. The chain uses TRBV12-3 or TRBV12-4 and TRBJ2-3; 10 nucleotides line up with TRBD2. This CDR3 region has 18 residues. Trimming removed 6 bases from V and 4 bases from J; junction bases left unmatched: 16.

The chain recombines TRBV12-3 or TRBV12-4 with TRBJ1-1; no firm D call. CDR3 length: 12 residues. V gave up 9 bases and J gave up 6 bases, with 14 bases separating them. CDR3 sequence: CASLLQSPEAFF. As DNA, the CDR3 is TGTGCCAGTCTATTACAGTCCCCTGAAGCTTTCTTT.

This clonotype was seen ten or more times. The rearrangement uses TRBV2 and TRBJ2-1, with 7 bases identical to TRBD2. V dropped 4 bases and J dropped 3; count of bases not matched to a gene: 6. The germline V gene encodes CDR1 SNHLY and CDR2 FYNNEI. The CDR3 length is 15 residues. CDR3 region: CASSGGLADYNEQFF. In nucleotides, the CDR3 is TGTGCCAGCAGTGGGGGTCTAGCGGACTACAATGAGCAGTTCTTC.

This clonotype occurred a few times. This chain joins TRBV15 and TRBJ2-7, with D unclear. In germline, CDR1 is LNHNV, CDR2 YYDKDF (reference sequence). The germline V and J ends were trimmed by 5 bases and 3 bases, with 11 bases remaining between them. The CDR3 length is 13 residues. The DNA for the CDR3 is TGTGCCACCAGCCAGGACCAGAACTACGAGCAGTACTTC. Translation gives CATSQDQNYEQYF.

V usage is TRBV25-1 and J usage is TRBJ2-5, with a tentative D call TRBD1 (6 bases). The CDR3 has 16 amino acids. The V end lost 3 bases, the J end lost 1 base, and 15 bases lay between the germline ends. From germline, CDR1 is MGHDK and CDR2 SYGVNS. The CDR3 DNA sequence: TGTGCCAGCAGTGATGGAGCTTTGGGGGCCCAAGAGACCCAGTACTTC. Translating it yields CASSDGALGAQETQYF.

This clonotype occurred a few times. The CDR3 DNA reads TGTGCCAGCAACCAAATGGGCGACTTAGAGCAGTTCTTC. Its translation is CASNQMGDLEQFF. The rearrangement joins TRBV6-2 or TRBV6-3 to TRBJ2-1; D is unclear. CDR1 is MNHEY and CDR2 is SVGEGT in the germline V gene. V was pared by 7 bases and J by 10 bases, with 17 bases between. This CDR3 is built from 13 residues.

This chain uses TRBV6-1 with TRBJ2-2; 8 nucleotides align to TRBD2. The ends lost 2 bases at V and 6 bases at J; junction bases unmatched: 5. Germline-derived CDR1 and CDR2 are MNHNS and SASEGT. The CDR3 covers 15 residues. In DNA, the CDR3 is TGTGCCAGCAGTGAACGAGCTAGCGGGCCCGGGGAGCTGTTTTTT. This translates into CASSERASGPGELFF.